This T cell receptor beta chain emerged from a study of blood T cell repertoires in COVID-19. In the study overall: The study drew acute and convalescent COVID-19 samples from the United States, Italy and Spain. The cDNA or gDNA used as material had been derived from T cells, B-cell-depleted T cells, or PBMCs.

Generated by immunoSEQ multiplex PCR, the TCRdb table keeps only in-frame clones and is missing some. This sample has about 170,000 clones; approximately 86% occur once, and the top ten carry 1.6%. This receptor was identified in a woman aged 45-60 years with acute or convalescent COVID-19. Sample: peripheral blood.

The CDR3 protein is CASSLDLKDRSSGNTIYF. The DNA of the CDR3 is TGTGCCAGCAGCTTAGACCTTAAGGACAGGAGCTCTGGAAACACCATATATTTT. The chain carries TRBV7-8 and TRBJ1-3; 7 positions match TRBD1. The germline CDR1 and CDR2 sequences are SGHVS and FQNEAQ. The CDR3 runs 18 residues. The J segment lost 0 bases and the V segment lost 1 base, leaving 9 bases of the junction unmatched. Full variable domain (outside the CDR3, taken from reference TRBV7-8 and TRBJ1-3): GAGVSQSPRYKVAKRGQDVALRCDPISGHVSLFWYQQALGQGPEFLTYFQNEAQLDKSGLPSDRFFAERPEGSVSTLKIQRTQQEDSAVYLCASSLDLKDRSSGNTIYFGEGSWLTVV.